This T cell receptor beta chain was recorded in a study of technical replicates of blood from a few donors. The repertoire was sequenced with immunoSEQ multiplex PCR; TCRdb's copy has only in-frame clones and lacks some. Among under 95,000 clones, about 93% were seen once, and the ten largest hold 0.2% to 0.3%. The CDR3 is made up of 15 amino acids. The V end was cut by 7 bases, the J end by 0 bases, with 15 bases between. The V gene's germline CDR1 is SNHLY and CDR2 FYNNEI. J is TRBJ1-2 and V is TRBV2; D might be TRBD1 (6 bases). Sequenced sample: T cells isolated from PBMCs. The receptor was derived from a human donor in good health. DNA for the CDR3: TGTGCCAGCACTCTAAGGACAGTGGCTAACTATGGCTACACCTTC. As protein: CASTLRTVANYGYTF.